The present T cell receptor beta chain was sequenced within a study of shared clonotypes between healthy human individuals. Study-level findings and limits: Non-shared clonotypes showed lower generation probabilities than clonotypes common to all four donors. Represented diversity (both genetic and exposure-history) was limited by the small number of donors.

Here immunoSEQ multiplex PCR was the method, and the copy in TCRdb shows in-frame clones only, minus some. The profile shows some 2 million clones, 85% to 95% of them singletons. Note on this clone: Its matching antigen is unknown.

Per the germline V gene, CDR1 is MNHEY and CDR2 is SMNVEV (reference sequence). This CDR3 is 14 amino acids long. Trimming removed 2 bases at V and 7 bases at J, with 12 bases between. CD45RO-negative cells were positively selected for CCR7, leaving out terminally differentiated effector memory CD45RA+ cells. The chain combines TRBV27 with TRBJ2-1, with D possibly being TRBD1 (5 bases). This receptor was taken from a young man in good health. The sequencing sample was made of naive CD8+ T cells sorted from blood. CDR3 coding DNA: TGTGCCAGCAGTTTAATCCAGGGTAGGAATGAGCAGTTCTTC. It encodes CASSLIQGRNEQFF.